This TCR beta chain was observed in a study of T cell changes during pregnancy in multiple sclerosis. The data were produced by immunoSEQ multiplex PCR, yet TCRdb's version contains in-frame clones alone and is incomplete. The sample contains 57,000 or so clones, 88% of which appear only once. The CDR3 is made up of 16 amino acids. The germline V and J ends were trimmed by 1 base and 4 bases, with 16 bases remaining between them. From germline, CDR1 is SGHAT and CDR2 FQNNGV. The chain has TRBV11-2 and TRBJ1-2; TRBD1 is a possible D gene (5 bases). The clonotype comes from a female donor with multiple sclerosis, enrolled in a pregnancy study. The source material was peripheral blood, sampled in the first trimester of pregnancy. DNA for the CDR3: TGTGCCAGCAGCTTAGTTGGGGCCCAACGAGGCTATGGCTACACCTTC. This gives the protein CASSLVGAQRGYGYTF. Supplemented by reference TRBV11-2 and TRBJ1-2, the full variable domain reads EAGVAQSPRYKIIEKRQSVAFWCNPISGHATLYWYQQILGQGPKLLIQFQNNGVVDDSQLPKDRFSAERLKGVDSTLKIQPAKLEDSAVYLCASSLVGAQRGYGYTFGSGTRLTVV.